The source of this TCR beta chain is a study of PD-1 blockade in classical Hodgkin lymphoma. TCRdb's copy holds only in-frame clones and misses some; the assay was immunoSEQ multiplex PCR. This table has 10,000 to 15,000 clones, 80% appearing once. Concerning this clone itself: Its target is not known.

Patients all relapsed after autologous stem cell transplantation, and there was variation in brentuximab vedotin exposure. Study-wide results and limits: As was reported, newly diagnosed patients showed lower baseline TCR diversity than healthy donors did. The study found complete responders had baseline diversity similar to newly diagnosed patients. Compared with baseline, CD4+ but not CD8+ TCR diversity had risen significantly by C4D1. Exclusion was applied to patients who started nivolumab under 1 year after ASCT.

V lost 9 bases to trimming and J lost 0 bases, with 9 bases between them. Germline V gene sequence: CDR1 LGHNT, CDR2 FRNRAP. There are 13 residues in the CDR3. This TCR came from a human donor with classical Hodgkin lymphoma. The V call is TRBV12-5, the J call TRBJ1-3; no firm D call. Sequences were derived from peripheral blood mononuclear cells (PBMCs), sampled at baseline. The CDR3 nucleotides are TGTGCTAGGACCCCCTGCTCTGGAAACACCATATATTTT. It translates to CARTPCSGNTIYF.